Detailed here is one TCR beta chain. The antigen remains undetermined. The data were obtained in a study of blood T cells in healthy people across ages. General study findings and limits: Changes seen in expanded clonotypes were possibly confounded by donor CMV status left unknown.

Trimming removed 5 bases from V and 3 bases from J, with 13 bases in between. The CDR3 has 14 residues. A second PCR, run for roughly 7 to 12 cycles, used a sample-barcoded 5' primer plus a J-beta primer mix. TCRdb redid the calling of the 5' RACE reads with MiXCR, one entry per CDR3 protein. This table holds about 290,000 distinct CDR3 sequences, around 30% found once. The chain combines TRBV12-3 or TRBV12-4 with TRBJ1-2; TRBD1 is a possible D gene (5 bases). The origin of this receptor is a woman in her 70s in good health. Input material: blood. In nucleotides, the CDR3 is TGTGCCAGCAGTCAACCAGGGTACGACTATGGCTACACCTTC. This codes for CASSQPGYDYGYTF.